This paragraph covers one T cell receptor (beta chain) sequence. Its antigen is unidentified. This sample is drawn from a study of T-cell memory formation after mild COVID-19. Study-level background: Clusters of TCRs were largely donor specific. The study's findings and limits: Contracting clones, day 15 to 85, had balanced CD4/CD8, and later expanders favored CD4+. The study detected some responding clones in pre-infection memory, suggesting cross-reactive memory joined.

CDR3 length: 17 amino acids. CDR1 is MNHNS, CDR2 SASEGT, per germline. The ends lost 1 base at V and 4 bases at J; junction bases unmatched: 6. 5'RACE primed at constant segments yielded TCR alpha and TCR beta cDNA libraries bearing sample barcodes and UMIs. TCRdb reanalysed the 5' RACE reads using MiXCR and keeps one entry per CDR3 protein. The sample holds over 35,000 distinct CDR3 sequences, 8.5% to 10% seen once. This rearrangement joins TRBV6-1 to TRBJ2-3, with TRBD2 identical over 12 bases. The origin of this receptor is an adult woman who had mild COVID-19 (a few samples of this study predate the infection). Cell type and time point are not known. The sample taken for sequencing was PBMCs or a T cell subset sorted from them (not recorded which). The CDR3 loop is CASSEGPTSGGADTQYF. In DNA form, the CDR3 reads TGTGCCAGCAGTGAAGGTCCGACTAGCGGGGGTGCAGATACGCAGTATTTT.